A single sample gave rise to the 8 T cell receptor beta chains below, sequenced in a study of shared clonotypes between healthy human individuals. TCRdb keeps only in-frame clones here, not all; method: immunoSEQ multiplex PCR. The data show some 2,000,000 clones, with around 95% seen just once and roughly 0.13% held by the top ten. What was sequenced was naive CD4+ T cells sorted from blood. The subset is: CD45RA+ positively selected. The receptors originated from a man younger than 35 in good health.

The chain combines TRBV6-5 with TRBJ2-7, with a tentative D call TRBD1 (6 bases). In germline, CDR1 is MNHEY, CDR2 SVGAGI. The CDR3 has 15 amino acids. V gave up 10 bases and J gave up 2 bases, with 21 bases separating them. CDR3 loop: CATHSRTETPYEQYF. The CDR3, as DNA: TGTGCCACCCACTCTCGGACAGAAACCCCCTACGAGCAGTACTTC.

The rearrangement uses TRBV19 and TRBJ1-5; 8 nucleotides match TRBD1. The CDR3 runs to 16 residues. Trimming cost V 2 bases and J 1 base; bases outside gene matches: 4. Germline V gives CDR1 LNHDA, CDR2 SQIVND (reference sequence). The CDR3 DNA reads TGTGCCAGTAGTATACAGGGGGCATTGAGCAATCAGCCCCAGCATTTT. This codes for CASSIQGALSNQPQHF.

J is TRBJ2-3 and V is TRBV7-8; 13 bases align to TRBD2. In germline, CDR1 is SGHVS, CDR2 FQNEAQ. V was pared by 2 bases and J by 0 bases, with 5 bases of the junction left unmatched. There are 18 residues in the CDR3. DNA of the CDR3: TGTGCCAGCAGCTTAACGGGACTAGCGGGGACTAGCACAGATACGCAGTATTTT. Encoded protein: CASSLTGLAGTSTDTQYF.

This sequence joins TRBV7-8 and TRBJ1-2, with unresolved D. The CDR3 totals 13 residues. Trimming took 0 bases from V and 4 from J, leaving 6 bases between them. Germline CDR1 SGHVS, CDR2 FQNEAQ. CDR3 DNA sequence: TGTGCCAGCAGCTTAGCAGTTCTCTATGGCTACACCTTC. Translated, it gives CASSLAVLYGYTF. Filled out from reference TRBV7-8 and TRBJ1-2, the complete variable domain reads GAGVSQSPRYKVAKRGQDVALRCDPISGHVSLFWYQQALGQGPEFLTYFQNEAQLDKSGLPSDRFFAERPEGSVSTLKIQRTQQEDSAVYLCASSLAVLYGYTFGSGTRLTVV.

The V and J genes are TRBV11-2 and TRBJ1-3; D not resolved. There are 15 residues in the CDR3. V was clipped by 3 bases and J by 0 bases, with 9 bases between them. Per germline, CDR1 SGHAT and CDR2 FQNNGV. CDR3 region: CASSLSRISGNTIYF. CDR3 bases: TGTGCCAGCAGCTTGAGCAGGATCTCTGGAAACACCATATATTTT.

V is TRBV2 and J is TRBJ1-1, with D possibly matching TRBD1 (5 bases). V lost 4 bases, J lost 1 base, and 10 bases lay in between. Per germline, CDR1 SNHLY and CDR2 FYNNEI. The CDR3 spans 14 residues. CDR3 coding DNA: TGTGCCAGCAGTGGGCACGGGGGGAACACTGAAGCTTTCTTT. Translation gives CASSGHGGNTEAFF.

CDR3 loop: CASSPQGESSYNSPLHF. The CDR3 region has the DNA TGCGCCAGCAGCCCCCAGGGGGAGAGCTCCTATAATTCACCCCTCCACTTT. The gene calls are TRBV4-1 and TRBJ1-6; 7 bases match TRBD1. Trimming took 4 bases from V and 0 from J; bases not matched to a gene: 6. Germline V gene data show CDR1 as MGHRA and CDR2 as YSYEKL. This CDR3 spans 17 amino acids.

This clone was detected once. The chain carries TRBV27 and TRBJ1-1, with D unresolved. This CDR3 has 12 residues. From germline, CDR1 is MNHEY and CDR2 SMNVEV (reference sequence). V lost 3 bases and J lost 10, with 12 bases in between. The CDR3 DNA follows: TGTGCCAGCAGTTTGGAGGGAGGGCGAGCTTTCTTT. Translating it yields CASSLEGGRAFF.